This T cell receptor beta chain appears in the sequencing data of a study of OX40 agonist ivuxolimab in advanced cancers. At the level of the study: The patients received agonistic anti-OX40 (CD134) antibody ivuxolimab.

Using immunoSEQ multiplex PCR, the repertoire was profiled, and TCRdb retains in-frame clones only, with some absent. The sample contains some 70,000 clones, around 81% of which appear only once. Germline V lookup: CDR1 KGHSH, CDR2 LQKENI. V was trimmed by 3 bases and J by 1 base, leaving 15 bases between them. This CDR3 is built from 16 residues. The receptor comes from an adult with an advanced solid tumor such as melanoma, head and neck, liver or kidney cancer. The chain recombines TRBV18 with TRBJ1-1; no clear D gene. This sample comprised CD4+ or CD8+ T cells sorted from blood, obtained in a trial of the OX40 agonist ivuxolimab. The CDR3 spells CASSPFDLAANTEAFF. In DNA form, the CDR3 reads TGTGCCAGCTCACCGTTCGATCTGGCAGCGAACACTGAAGCTTTCTTT.